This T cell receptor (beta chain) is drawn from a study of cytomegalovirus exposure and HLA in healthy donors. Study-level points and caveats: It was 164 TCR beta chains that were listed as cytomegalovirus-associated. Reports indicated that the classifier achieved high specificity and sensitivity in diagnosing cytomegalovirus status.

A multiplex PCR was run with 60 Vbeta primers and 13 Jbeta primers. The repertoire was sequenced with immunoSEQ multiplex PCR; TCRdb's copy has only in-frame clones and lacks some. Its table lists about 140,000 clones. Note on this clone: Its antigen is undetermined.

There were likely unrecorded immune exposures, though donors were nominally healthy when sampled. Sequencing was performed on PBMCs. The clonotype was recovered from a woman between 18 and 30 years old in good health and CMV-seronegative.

In DNA form, the CDR3 reads TGTGCCAGCGGATCATTTAGCGGGTTACCCAATGAGCAGTTCTTC. Its protein product is CASGSFSGLPNEQFF. The chain employs TRBV6-1 and TRBJ2-1; 7 bases match TRBD2. Germline assignment: CDR1 MNHNS and CDR2 SASEGT. This CDR3 contains 15 residues. After removal of 8 bases from V and 6 bases from J, the junction contained 13 bases not matched to a gene.